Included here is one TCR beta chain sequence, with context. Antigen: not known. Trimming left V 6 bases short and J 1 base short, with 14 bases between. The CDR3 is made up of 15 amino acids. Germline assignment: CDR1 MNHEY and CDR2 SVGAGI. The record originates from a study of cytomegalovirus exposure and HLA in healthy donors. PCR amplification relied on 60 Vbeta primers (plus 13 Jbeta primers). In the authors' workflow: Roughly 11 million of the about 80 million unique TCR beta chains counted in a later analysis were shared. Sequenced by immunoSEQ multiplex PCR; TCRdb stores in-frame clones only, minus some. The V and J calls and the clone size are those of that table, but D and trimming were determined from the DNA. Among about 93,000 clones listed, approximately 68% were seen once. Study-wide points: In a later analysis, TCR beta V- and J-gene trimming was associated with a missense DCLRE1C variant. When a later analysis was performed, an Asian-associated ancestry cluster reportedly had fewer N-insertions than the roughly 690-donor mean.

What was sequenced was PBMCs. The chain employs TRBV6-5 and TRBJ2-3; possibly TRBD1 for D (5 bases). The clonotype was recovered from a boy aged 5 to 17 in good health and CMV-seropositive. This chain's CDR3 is CASSSVVGGTDTQYF. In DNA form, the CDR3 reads TGTGCCAGCAGCTCGGTGGTAGGGGGCACAGATACGCAGTATTTT.